This is a list of T cell receptor beta chains from one sample in a study of cytomegalovirus exposure and HLA in healthy donors. Profiling relied on immunoSEQ multiplex PCR, and the TCRdb table lists in-frame clones only, not all of them. The sample shows roughly 330,000 clones, around 90% of them seen only once. The sample consisted of PBMCs. The receptors here all came from a woman aged 25-40 years in good health and CMV-seropositive. The CDR3 runs from the conserved cysteine through the conserved F or W. D genes are given only for firm matches. Some rows mark clone size as missing; the rest say once, few, many or name a class of expanded clone.

d_call,v_call,j_call,clone_size,cdr3_aa,cdr3_nt
TRBD2,TRBV9,TRBJ2-2,-,CASGTKNTGELFF,TGTGCCAGCGGGACTAAGAACACCGGGGAGCTGTTTTTT
-,TRBV6-5,TRBJ2-7,-,CASSYSGLYEQYF,TGTGCCAGCAGTTACTCCGGCCTCTACGAGCAGTACTTC
-,TRBV6-6,TRBJ2-2,-,CASSYSGPSLFF,TGTGCCAGCAGTTACTCCGGGCCTTCTCTGTTTTTT
-,TRBV27,TRBJ1-4,-,CASNIGGANEKLFF,TGTGCCAGCAATATAGGGGGGGCTAATGAAAAACTGTTTTTT
-,TRBV7-9,TRBJ2-7,-,CASSLEEAYEQYF,TGTGCCAGCAGCTTAGAAGAAGCCTACGAGCAGTACTTC
-,TRBV21-1,TRBJ1-5,-,CASSKAPRDRSYSNQPQHF,TGTGCCAGCAGCAAAGCGCCCCGGGACAGATCATATAGCAATCAGCCCCAGCATTTT
TRBD1,TRBV27,TRBJ1-4,-,CASSLFNRGGEKLFF,TGTGCCAGCAGTTTATTCAACAGGGGTGGTGAAAAACTGTTTTTT
TRBD1,TRBV30,TRBJ2-3,-,CAQDRGADTQYF,TGTGCCCAGGACAGGGGGGCAGATACGCAGTATTTT
-,TRBV30,TRBJ2-7,once,CAWSVLDYEQYF,TGTGCCTGGAGTGTTCTAGACTACGAGCAGTACTTC
-,TRBV20-1,TRBJ2-5,-,CSARLETQYF,TGCAGTGCTAGATTGGAGACCCAGTACTTC
-,TRBV7-9,TRBJ2-1,-,CASSLPRTNNEQFF,TGTGCCAGCAGCTTACCCCGGACCAACAATGAGCAGTTCTTC
-,TRBV6-1,TRBJ2-7,-,CASSVGLSYEQYF,TGTGCCAGCAGTGTCGGGCTTTCCTACGAGCAGTACTTC
-,TRBV2,TRBJ2-7,-,CATTPSYEQYF,TGTGCTACGACACCATCCTACGAGCAGTACTTC
-,TRBV7-8,TRBJ2-7,-,CASSLGQGTAYEQYF,TGTGCCAGCAGCTTGGGTCAGGGTACGGCCTACGAGCAGTACTTC
TRBD1,TRBV30,TRBJ1-2,-,CAWSPGGSDGYTF,TGTGCCTGGAGTCCAGGGGGGTCCGATGGCTACACCTTC
-,TRBV2,TRBJ2-3,few,CASRNTGGAADTQYF,TGTGCCAGCAGGAACACCGGCGGGGCAGCAGATACGCAGTATTTT
-,TRBV13,TRBJ1-5,-,CASSLKGANQPQHF,TGTGCCAGCAGCTTAAAAGGAGCTAATCAGCCCCAGCATTTT
-,TRBV19,TRBJ1-2,many,CASSLERNGYTF,TGTGCCAGTAGTTTGGAGAGGAATGGCTACACCTTC